These 21 T cell receptor beta chains originate from one sample sequenced in a study of early T cells in non-severe SARS-CoV-2 infection. One entry per CDR3 protein results from TCRdb running MiXCR on the 5' RACE reads. The sample yields tens of thousands of distinct CDR3 sequences, 4% to 5% seen once. Sequences were obtained from whole blood. The receptors were gathered from an adult who was a healthcare worker with PCR-confirmed SARS-CoV-2 infection or an uninfected control (not recorded which).

This clonotype has a count of ten or more. The genes are TRBV29-1 and TRBJ2-3, with D perhaps matching TRBD1 (5 bases). V lost 3 bases and J 1 base, leaving 20 bases between the germline ends. The CDR3 consists of 17 residues. Per the germline V gene, CDR1 is SQVTM and CDR2 is ANQGSEA. The CDR3 sequence is CSVDARVGSAGTDTQYF. Here the CDR3 DNA reads TGCAGCGTTGATGCCAGGGTAGGTTCGGCGGGCACAGATACGCAGTATTTT.

This chain uses TRBV5-1 with TRBJ2-7, with 7 nucleotides matching TRBD2. The J segment lost 3 bases and the V segment lost 5 bases, leaving 5 bases of the junction unmatched. Per germline, CDR1 SGHRS and CDR2 YFSETQ. The CDR3 covers 13 residues. CDR3 region: CASSREGHYEQYF. CDR3 nucleotides: TGCGCCAGCAGTAGGGAGGGGCACTACGAGCAGTACTTC. The whole variable domain, remainder taken from reference TRBV5-1 and TRBJ2-7, is KAGVTQTPRYLIKTRGQQVTLSCSPISGHRSVSWYQQTPGQGLQFLFEYFSETQRNKGNFPGRFSGRQFSNSRSEMNVSTLELGDSALYLCASSREGHYEQYFGPGTRLTVT.

This clonotype has a count of ten or more. The V gene is TRBV20-1, the J gene TRBJ2-1, with 9 bases identical to TRBD2. Germline V lookup: CDR1 DFQATT, CDR2 SNEGSKA (reference sequence). The CDR3 spans 18 residues. V was pared by 1 base and J by 0 bases, with 10 bases of the junction left unmatched. CDR3 DNA: TGCAGTGCTAGAGGGCGCGGGAGGGCCTATAGCTCCTACAATGAGCAGTTCTTC. This encodes CSARGRGRAYSSYNEQFF.

The chain uses TRBV12-3 or TRBV12-4 and TRBJ2-3; TRBD1 might be the D (5 bases). Trimming took off 1 base at V and 3 bases at J, with 14 bases between the two ends. This CDR3 is 16 amino acids long. This chain's CDR3 is CASSLEKLGHTDTQYF. Here the CDR3 DNA reads TGTGCCAGCAGTTTAGAGAAGCTGGGGCATACAGATACGCAGTATTTT.

The table lists this clonotype with many counts. This sequence joins TRBV6-1 and TRBJ2-2; D might be TRBD1 (6 bases). V was clipped by 6 bases and J by 6 bases, with 20 bases between them. The CDR3 spans 16 residues. Germline lookup yields CDR1 MNHNS and CDR2 SASEGT. DNA for the CDR3: TGTGCCAGCAGCCCGACAGGAGGTAGAGGTTCCGGGGAGCTGTTTTTT. Translated, it gives CASSPTGGRGSGELFF.

This clonotype was found many times. The chain carries TRBV28 and TRBJ2-7; tentative D call: TRBD2 (5 bases). There are 14 residues in the CDR3. Trimming left V 1 base short and J 2 bases short, with 9 bases between. Germline-derived CDR1 and CDR2 are MDHEN and SYDVKM. CDR3 residues: CASSLLRVPYEQYF. In DNA form, the CDR3 reads TGTGCCAGCAGTTTATTGAGGGTTCCCTACGAGCAGTACTTC.

This clonotype was observed at least ten times. J is TRBJ2-2 and V is TRBV10-3; D is possibly TRBD2 (5 bases). This CDR3 is 14 amino acids long. The germline V and J ends were trimmed by 3 bases and 0 bases, with 5 bases remaining between them. CDR1 ENHRY and CDR2 SYGVKD come from the germline V gene. The DNA of the CDR3 is TGTGCCATCAGTGACGGGACGAACACCGGGGAGCTGTTTTTT. Its translation: CAISDGTNTGELFF.

The chain employs TRBV5-6 and TRBJ2-1; 9 nucleotides align to TRBD2. The CDR3 has 15 residues. The ends lost 0 bases at V and 6 bases at J; junction bases unmatched: 4. Germline values: CDR1 SGHDT, CDR2 YYEEEE. The CDR3 loop reads CASSLAGLAINEQFF. The CDR3, as DNA: TGTGCCAGCAGCTTGGCGGGACTAGCTATCAATGAGCAGTTCTTC.

This clonotype has at least ten counts. The chain employs TRBV29-1 and TRBJ2-1, with 10 bases lining up with TRBD2. CDR1 and CDR2 (germline): SQVTM, ANQGSEA. There are 16 residues in the CDR3. J lost 0 bases, V lost 6 bases, and 8 bases had no gene match. CDR3 sequence (DNA): TGCAGCGTCGGGACTAGCGTGCGAAGCTCCTACAATGAGCAGTTCTTC. It yields the protein CSVGTSVRSSYNEQFF.

This clonotype came up many times. The chain joins TRBV12-3 or TRBV12-4 to TRBJ2-7; 13 bases map to TRBD2. Germline trimming cut 6 bases from V and 2 bases from J; bases unmatched to any gene: 28. CDR3 length: 23 amino acids. CDR3 in DNA: TGTGCCAGCAGCCAGAAAATTAGGGCCTTCGGACTAGCGGGAGATAACATCCCCTACGAGCAGTACTTC. Translation: CASSQKIRAFGLAGDNIPYEQYF.

This clonotype has ten or more counts. The chain's CDR3 is CASSPPETGRYEQYF. Here the CDR3 DNA reads TGTGCCAGCTCACCCCCCGAGACGGGGCGATACGAGCAGTACTTC. J is TRBJ2-7 and V is TRBV18; TRBD1 or TRBD2 may be the D gene (5 bases each). The CDR3 runs to 15 residues. Germline-derived CDR1 and CDR2 are KGHSH and LQKENI. Between the trimmed V and J ends, which lost 3 bases and 4 bases, there was a span of 16 bases. Filled out from reference TRBV18 and TRBJ2-7, the complete variable domain reads NAGVMQNPRHLVRRRGQEARLRCSPMKGHSHVYWYRQLPEEGLKFMVYLQKENIIDESGMPKERFSAEFPKEGPSILRIQQVVRGDSAAYFCASSPPETGRYEQYFGPGTRLTVT.

The sample holds many counts of this clonotype. The V and J genes are TRBV6-1 and TRBJ2-5; D ambiguous. Germline V gene sequence: CDR1 MNHNS, CDR2 SASEGT. Trimming took 7 bases from V and 2 from J, leaving 5 bases between them. The CDR3 extends over 11 amino acids. CDR3 DNA sequence: TGTGCCAGCAATCGGCAAGAGACCCAGTACTTC. Encoded protein: CASNRQETQYF.

Only a few counts were recorded for this clonotype. V is TRBV20-1 and J is TRBJ2-3; D is unclear. Trimming pared 8 bases from V and 6 bases from J, leaving 15 bases between. Per germline, CDR1 DFQATT and CDR2 SNEGSKA (reference sequence). There are 12 residues in the CDR3. CDR3 coding DNA: TGCAGTTTTAAAGTGGGGTGGGATACGCAGTATTTT. Translating gives CSFKVGWDTQYF.

Worth noting for this clonotype: A much larger clonotype is one base distant, so this may be a read error. The chain joins TRBV11-2 to TRBJ2-7; perhaps TRBD2 as D (6 bases). The germline V gene has CDR1 SGHAT and CDR2 FQNNGV. The CDR3 consists of 15 residues. The V gene lost 5 bases and the J gene lost 3 bases, with 17 bases spanning the gap. CDR3 bases: TGTGCCAGCAGCCCCGGGACTGGCGGATACTACGAGCAGTACTTC. Translation: CASSPGTGGYYEQYF.

Ten or more counts support this clonotype. V gene TRBV13 combines with J gene TRBJ2-3; TRBD2 aligns across 13 bases. The CDR3 spans 16 residues. Per the germline V gene, CDR1 is PRHDT and CDR2 is FYEKMQ (reference sequence). The trim removed 5 bases at V and 2 bases at J, leaving 4 bases unmatched. The CDR3 loop is CASSRTSGGLTDTQYF. The CDR3 nucleotides read TGTGCCAGCAGCAGGACTAGCGGGGGACTCACAGATACGCAGTATTTT. The full variable domain, completed using reference TRBV13 and TRBJ2-3, is AAGVIQSPRHLIKEKRETATLKCYPIPRHDTVYWYQQGPGQDPQFLISFYEKMQSDKGSIPDRFSAQQFSDYHSELNMSSLELGDSALYFCASSRTSGGLTDTQYFGPGTRLTVL.

There are many counts of this clonotype. The chain recombines TRBV20-1 with TRBJ2-1, with 13 bases fitting TRBD2. CDR1 is DFQATT, CDR2 SNEGSKA, per germline (reference sequence). With 1 base clipped from V and 6 bases from J, the junction kept 12 bases outside the gene matches. The CDR3 sequence is 18 residues long. As DNA, the CDR3 is TGCAGTGCTAGAGCCTTCCACCCGACTAGCGGGAGGAGCAATGAGCAGTTCTTC. This gives the protein CSARAFHPTSGRSNEQFF.

This clonotype was counted at least ten times. The V gene is TRBV5-6, the J gene TRBJ1-1; D is unresolved. Per germline, CDR1 SGHDT and CDR2 YYEEEE. The CDR3 runs 12 residues. V lost 0 bases to trimming and J lost 6 bases, with 6 bases between them. CDR3 region: CASSLGGPEAFF. The CDR3 DNA sequence: TGTGCCAGCAGCTTGGGAGGGCCTGAAGCTTTCTTT.

The table lists this clonotype with many counts. This chain uses TRBV7-3 with TRBJ2-3, with a weak D call TRBD2 (6 bases). The CDR3 runs 15 residues. Germline V lookup: CDR1 SGHTA, CDR2 FQGTGA. Trimming shortened V by 5 bases and J by 2 bases, and 14 bases separated the two germline ends. The CDR3 spells CASSPGLADTDTQYF. CDR3 DNA sequence: TGTGCCAGCAGCCCTGGATTAGCGGACACAGATACGCAGTATTTT. The whole variable domain, filled in from reference TRBV7-3 and TRBJ2-3, reads GAGVSQTPSNKVTEKGKYVELRCDPISGHTALYWYRQSLGQGPEFLIYFQGTGAADDSGLPNDRFFAVRPEGSVSTLKIQRTERGDSAVYLCASSPGLADTDTQYFGPGTRLTVL.

This clonotype was counted between two and nine times. V is TRBV12-3 or TRBV12-4 and J is TRBJ2-1, with 8 bases that match TRBD1. The CDR3 is made up of 15 amino acids. Unmatched junction bases numbered 7, after V lost 2 bases and J lost 7 bases. The CDR3: CASSLPAGGENEQFF. DNA for the CDR3: TGTGCCAGCAGTTTACCAGCAGGGGGCGAGAATGAGCAGTTCTTC.

This rearrangement joins TRBV5-1 to TRBJ2-3, with 7 bases that match TRBD2. V trimming: 0 bases; J trimming: 5 bases; junction bases outside the gene matches: 15. Germline V lookup: CDR1 SGHRS, CDR2 YFSETQ. The CDR3 spans 18 residues. DNA for the CDR3: TGCGCCAGCAGCTTGGGCGGGCTGCGGGGGACTACCCTAGATACGCAGTATTTT. This codes for CASSLGGLRGTTLDTQYF. Filled out from reference TRBV5-1 and TRBJ2-3, the complete variable domain reads KAGVTQTPRYLIKTRGQQVTLSCSPISGHRSVSWYQQTPGQGLQFLFEYFSETQRNKGNFPGRFSGRQFSNSRSEMNVSTLELGDSALYLCASSLGGLRGTTLDTQYFGPGTRLTVL.

As concerns this clonotype: Just one base apart from a much larger clone, this may be a read error. This chain joins TRBV12-3 or TRBV12-4 and TRBJ1-1; 9 nucleotides align to TRBD1. The CDR3 length is 13 residues. CDR3 protein: CVSTPDRGTEAFF. The CDR3 coding sequence is TGTGTCAGCACCCCGGACAGGGGTACTGAAGCTTTCTTT.